The T cell receptor (beta chain) under discussion was sequenced for a study of blood T cell repertoires in COVID-19. Study context: The United States, Italy and Spain provided the acute and convalescent COVID-19 samples.

Ages ranged from roughly 18 to 100 years, with residence in 24 US areas. Cohorts were based on clinical histories the participants reported. Among Cohort 3 donors, those recovered had two negative PCRs, clearance, or symptom resolution. Germline V CDR1 and CDR2: SQVTM, ANQGSEA. Unmatched junction bases numbered 7, after V lost 7 bases and J lost 7 bases. The CDR3 is 12 amino acids. Only in-frame clones appear in the TCRdb table, and some are missing; sequencing was by immunoSEQ multiplex PCR. The sample lists roughly 240,000 clones, roughly 86% occurring once. Sequences were obtained from PBMCs or T cells enriched from blood (not recorded which). The V and J genes are TRBV29-1 and TRBJ2-1; 7 bases match TRBD2. The origin of this receptor is a woman aged 45-60 years who had recovered from COVID-19. The CDR3 nucleotides read TGCAGCGCTATCCGGGGGGTGAATGAGCAGTTCTTC. This sequence encodes CSAIRGVNEQFF.